The table lists the clone carrying this TCR beta chain with a few counts. The length of the CDR3 is 16 residues. V was clipped by 6 bases and J by 7 bases; unmatched bases: 13. CDR1 and CDR2 (germline): MDHEN, SYDVKM. This entry comes from a study of human T cells and chemical hapten exposure. TCRdb redid the calling of the RACE reads with MiXCR, one entry per CDR3 protein. The data contain approximately 90,000 distinct CDR3 sequences, about 8.7% of them singletons. Time point reported: healthy volunteer bleed at 2 weeks. Someone pulled total RNA out of unfractionated whole blood. The sample consisted of whole blood. The source is a female donor in good health. Some clones in this sample may be carry-over from other donors' samples. The V and J genes are TRBV28 and TRBJ1-4; 8 bases map to TRBD1. The CDR3 protein is CASSPAGTGGGEKLFF. DNA for the CDR3: TGTGCCAGCAGCCCGGCCGGGACAGGAGGCGGTGAAAAACTGTTTTTT.